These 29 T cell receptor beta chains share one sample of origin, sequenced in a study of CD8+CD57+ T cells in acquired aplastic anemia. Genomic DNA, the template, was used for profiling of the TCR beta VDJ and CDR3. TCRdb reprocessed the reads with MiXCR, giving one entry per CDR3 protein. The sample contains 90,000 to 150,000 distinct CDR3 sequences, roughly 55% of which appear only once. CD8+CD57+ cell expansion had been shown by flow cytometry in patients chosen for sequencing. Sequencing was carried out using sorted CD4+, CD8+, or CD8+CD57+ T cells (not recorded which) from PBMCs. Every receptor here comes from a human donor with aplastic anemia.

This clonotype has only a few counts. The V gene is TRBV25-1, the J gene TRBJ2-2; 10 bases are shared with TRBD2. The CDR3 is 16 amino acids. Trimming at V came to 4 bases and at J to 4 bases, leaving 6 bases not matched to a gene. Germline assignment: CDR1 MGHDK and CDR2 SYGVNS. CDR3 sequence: CASSGLAGATTGELFF. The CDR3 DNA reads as TGTGCCAGCAGTGGTCTAGCGGGGGCTACCACCGGGGAGCTGTTTTTT.

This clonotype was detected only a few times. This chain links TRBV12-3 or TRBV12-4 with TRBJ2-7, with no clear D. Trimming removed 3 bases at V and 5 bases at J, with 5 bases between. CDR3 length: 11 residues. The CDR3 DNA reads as TGTGCCAGCAGTTTTATCGACGAGCAGTACTTC. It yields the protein CASSFIDEQYF.

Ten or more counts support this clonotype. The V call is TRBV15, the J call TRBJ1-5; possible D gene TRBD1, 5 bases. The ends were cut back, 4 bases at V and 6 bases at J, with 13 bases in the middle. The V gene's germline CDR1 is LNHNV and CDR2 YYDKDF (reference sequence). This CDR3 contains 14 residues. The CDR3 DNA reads TGTGCCACCAGCACCAGCCAGGGTGTTCAGCCCCAGCATTTT. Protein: CATSTSQGVQPQHF.

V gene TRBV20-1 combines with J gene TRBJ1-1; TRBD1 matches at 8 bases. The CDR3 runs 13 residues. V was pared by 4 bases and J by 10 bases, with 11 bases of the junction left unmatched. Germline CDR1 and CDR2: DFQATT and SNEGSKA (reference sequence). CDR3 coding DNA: TGCAGTGCTAAAGACAGGGGTCTTCCTGGAGCTTTCTTT. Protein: CSAKDRGLPGAFF.

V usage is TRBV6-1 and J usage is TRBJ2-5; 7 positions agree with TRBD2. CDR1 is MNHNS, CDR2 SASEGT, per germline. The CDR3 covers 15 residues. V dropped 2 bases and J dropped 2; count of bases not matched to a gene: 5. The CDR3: CASSESGGQQETQYF. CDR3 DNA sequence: TGTGCCAGCAGTGAATCGGGGGGTCAACAAGAGACCCAGTACTTC.

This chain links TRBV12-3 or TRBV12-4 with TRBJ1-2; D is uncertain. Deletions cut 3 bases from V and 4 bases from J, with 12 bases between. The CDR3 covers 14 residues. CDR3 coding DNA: TGTGCCAGCAGTTTGGGAGGTCCCAGCTATGGCTACACCTTC. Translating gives CASSLGGPSYGYTF.

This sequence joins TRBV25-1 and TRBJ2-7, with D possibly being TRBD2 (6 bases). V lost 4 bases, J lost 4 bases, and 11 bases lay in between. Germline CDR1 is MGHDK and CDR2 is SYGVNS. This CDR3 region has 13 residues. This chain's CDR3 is CASSVGSPYEQYF. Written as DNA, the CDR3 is TGTGCCAGCAGTGTCGGGAGTCCTTACGAGCAGTACTTC.

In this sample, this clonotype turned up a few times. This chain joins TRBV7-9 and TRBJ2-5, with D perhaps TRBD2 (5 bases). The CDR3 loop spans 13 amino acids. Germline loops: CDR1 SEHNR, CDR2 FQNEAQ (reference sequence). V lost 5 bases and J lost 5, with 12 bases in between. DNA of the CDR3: TGTGCCAGCAGCCAAGAAACTAGGGAGACCCAGTACTTC. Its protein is CASSQETRETQYF. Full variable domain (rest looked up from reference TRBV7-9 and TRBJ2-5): DTGVSQNPRHKITKRGQNVTFRCDPISEHNRLYWYRQTLGQGPEFLTYFQNEAQLEKSRLLSDRFSAERPKGSFSTLEIQRTEQGDSAMYLCASSQETRETQYFGPGTRLLVL.

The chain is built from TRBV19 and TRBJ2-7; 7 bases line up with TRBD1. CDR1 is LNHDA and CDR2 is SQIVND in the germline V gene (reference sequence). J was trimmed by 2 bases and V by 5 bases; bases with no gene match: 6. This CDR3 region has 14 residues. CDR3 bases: TGTGCCAGTAGTGGAGATGGGACAGCCTACGAGCAGTACTTC. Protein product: CASSGDGTAYEQYF.

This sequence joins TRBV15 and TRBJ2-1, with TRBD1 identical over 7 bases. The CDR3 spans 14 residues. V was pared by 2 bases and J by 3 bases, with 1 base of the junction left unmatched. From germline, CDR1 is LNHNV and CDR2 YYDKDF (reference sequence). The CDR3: CATSRRQGYNEQFF. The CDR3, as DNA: TGTGCCACCAGCAGAAGACAGGGCTACAATGAGCAGTTCTTC.

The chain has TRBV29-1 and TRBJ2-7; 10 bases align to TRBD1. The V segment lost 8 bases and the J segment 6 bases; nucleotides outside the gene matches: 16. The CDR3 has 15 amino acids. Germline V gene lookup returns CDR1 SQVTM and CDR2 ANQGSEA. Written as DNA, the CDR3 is TGCAGCCCGACCGTCCCTTGGGACAGGGGCCTCGAGCAGTACTTC. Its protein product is CSPTVPWDRGLEQYF.

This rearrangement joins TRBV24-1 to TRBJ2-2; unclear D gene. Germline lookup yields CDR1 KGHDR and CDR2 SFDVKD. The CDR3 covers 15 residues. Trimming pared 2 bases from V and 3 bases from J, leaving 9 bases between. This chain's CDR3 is CATSDSFRDTGELFF. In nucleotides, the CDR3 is TGTGCCACCAGTGATTCTTTCAGAGACACCGGGGAGCTGTTTTTT.

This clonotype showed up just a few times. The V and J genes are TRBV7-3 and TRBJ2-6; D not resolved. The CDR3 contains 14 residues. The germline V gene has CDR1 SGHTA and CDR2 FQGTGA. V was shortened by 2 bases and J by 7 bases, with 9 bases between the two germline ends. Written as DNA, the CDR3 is TGTGCCAGCAGCTTAGACTCCGGAGCCAACGTCCTGACTTTC. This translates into CASSLDSGANVLTF.

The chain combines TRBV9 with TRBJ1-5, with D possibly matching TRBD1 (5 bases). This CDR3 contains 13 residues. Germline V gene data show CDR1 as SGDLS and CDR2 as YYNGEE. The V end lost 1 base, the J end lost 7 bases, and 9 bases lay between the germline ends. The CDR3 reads CASSVREGQPQHF. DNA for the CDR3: TGTGCCAGCAGCGTAAGGGAGGGGCAGCCCCAGCATTTT.

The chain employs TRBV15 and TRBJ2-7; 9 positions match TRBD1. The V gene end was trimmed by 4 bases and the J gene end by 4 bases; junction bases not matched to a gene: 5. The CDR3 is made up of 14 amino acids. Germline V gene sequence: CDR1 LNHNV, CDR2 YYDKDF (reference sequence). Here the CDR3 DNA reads TGTGCCACCAGCACCGACAGGGGGGTATACGAGCAGTACTTC. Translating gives CATSTDRGVYEQYF.

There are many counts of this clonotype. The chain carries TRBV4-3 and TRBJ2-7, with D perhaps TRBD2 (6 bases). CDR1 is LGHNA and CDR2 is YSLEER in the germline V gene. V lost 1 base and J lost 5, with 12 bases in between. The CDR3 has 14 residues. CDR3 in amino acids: CASSQVEGSNEQYF. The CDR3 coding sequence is TGCGCCAGCAGCCAAGTGGAGGGTTCCAACGAGCAGTACTTC.

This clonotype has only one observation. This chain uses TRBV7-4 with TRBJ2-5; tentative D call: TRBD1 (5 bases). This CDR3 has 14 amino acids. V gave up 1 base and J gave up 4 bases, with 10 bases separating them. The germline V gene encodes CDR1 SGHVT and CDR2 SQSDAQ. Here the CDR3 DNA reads TGTGCCAGCAGCTTAGAGTGGCAGGGAGAGACCCAGTACTTC. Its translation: CASSLEWQGETQYF.

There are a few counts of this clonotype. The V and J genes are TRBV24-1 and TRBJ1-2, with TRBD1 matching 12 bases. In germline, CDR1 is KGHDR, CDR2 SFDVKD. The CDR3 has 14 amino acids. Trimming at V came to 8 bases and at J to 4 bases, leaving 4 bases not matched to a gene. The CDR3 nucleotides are TGTGCCACCAAGGGACAGGGGGCTTCCTATGGCTACACCTTC. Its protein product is CATKGQGASYGYTF.

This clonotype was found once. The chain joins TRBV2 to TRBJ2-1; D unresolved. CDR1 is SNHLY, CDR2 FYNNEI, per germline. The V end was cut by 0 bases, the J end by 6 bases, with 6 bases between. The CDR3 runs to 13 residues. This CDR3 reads CASSEAIRNEQFF. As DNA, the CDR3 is TGTGCCAGCAGTGAAGCGATTCGCAATGAGCAGTTCTTC. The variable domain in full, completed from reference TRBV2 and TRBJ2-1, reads EPEVTQTPSHQVTQMGQEVILRCVPISNHLYFYWYRQILGQKVEFLVSFYNNEISEKSEIFDDQFSVERPDGSNFTLKIRSTKLEDSAMYFCASSEAIRNEQFFGPGTRLTVL.

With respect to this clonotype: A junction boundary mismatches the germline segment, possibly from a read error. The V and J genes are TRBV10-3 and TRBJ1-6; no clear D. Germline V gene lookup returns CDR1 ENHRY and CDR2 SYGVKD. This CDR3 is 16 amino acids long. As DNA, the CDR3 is TGCGCCATCAGTGAGCCCCCGAGGGAAACGGGGTCACCCCTCCACTTT. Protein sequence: CAISEPPRETGSPLHF.

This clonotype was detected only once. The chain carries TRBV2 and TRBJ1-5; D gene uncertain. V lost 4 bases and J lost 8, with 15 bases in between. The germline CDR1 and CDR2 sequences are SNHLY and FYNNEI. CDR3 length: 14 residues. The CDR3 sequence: CASSGPAAREPQHF. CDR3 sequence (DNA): TGTGCCAGCAGTGGGCCGGCAGCCCGCGAGCCCCAGCATTTT.

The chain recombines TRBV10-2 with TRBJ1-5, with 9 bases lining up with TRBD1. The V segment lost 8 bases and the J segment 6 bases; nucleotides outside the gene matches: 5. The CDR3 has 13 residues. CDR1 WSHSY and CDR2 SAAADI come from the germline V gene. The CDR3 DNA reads TGCGCCAGCTCGGGACAGGGCGCTCAGCCCCAGCATTTT. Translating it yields CASSGQGAQPQHF.

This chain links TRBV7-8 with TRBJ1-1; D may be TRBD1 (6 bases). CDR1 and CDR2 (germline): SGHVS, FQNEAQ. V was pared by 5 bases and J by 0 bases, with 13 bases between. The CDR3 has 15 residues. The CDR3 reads CASSGHRELNTEAFF. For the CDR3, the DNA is TGTGCCAGCAGCGGCCACAGGGAACTGAACACTGAAGCTTTCTTT.

The CDR3 DNA sequence: TGCAGTGCTAGCCGGGACACAACTAATTCACCCCTCCACTTT. It translates to CSASRDTTNSPLHF. The V gene is TRBV20-1, the J gene TRBJ1-6; the D gene is possibly TRBD1 (6 bases). CDR1 is DFQATT and CDR2 is SNEGSKA in the germline V gene (reference sequence). Trimming left V 3 bases short and J 6 bases short, with 12 bases between. This CDR3 region has 14 residues.

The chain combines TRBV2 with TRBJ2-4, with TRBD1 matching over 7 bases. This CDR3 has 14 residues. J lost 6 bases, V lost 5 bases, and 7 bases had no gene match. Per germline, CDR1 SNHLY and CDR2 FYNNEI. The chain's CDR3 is CASSYRGNLNIQYF. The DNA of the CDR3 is TGTGCCAGCAGTTACAGGGGCAACCTAAACATTCAGTACTTC.

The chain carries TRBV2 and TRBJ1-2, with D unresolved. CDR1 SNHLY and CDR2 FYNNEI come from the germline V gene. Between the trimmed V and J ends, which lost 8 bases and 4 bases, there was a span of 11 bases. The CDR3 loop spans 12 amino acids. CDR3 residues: CASLGRIYGYTF. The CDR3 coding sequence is TGTGCCAGCCTGGGCCGGATCTATGGCTACACCTTC.

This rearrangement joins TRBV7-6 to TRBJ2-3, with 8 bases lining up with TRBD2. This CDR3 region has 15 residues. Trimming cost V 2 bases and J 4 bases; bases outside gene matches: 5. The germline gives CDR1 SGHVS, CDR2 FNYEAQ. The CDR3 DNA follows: TGTGCCAGCAGCTTACTACGGGGGGGCCCAGATACGCAGTATTTT. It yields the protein CASSLLRGGPDTQYF.

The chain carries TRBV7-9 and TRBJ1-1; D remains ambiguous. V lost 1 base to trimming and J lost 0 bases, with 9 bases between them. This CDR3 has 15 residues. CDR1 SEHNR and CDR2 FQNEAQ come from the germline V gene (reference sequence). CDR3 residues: CASSLGRSVNTEAFF. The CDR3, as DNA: TGTGCCAGCAGCTTAGGACGGTCGGTGAACACTGAAGCTTTCTTT.

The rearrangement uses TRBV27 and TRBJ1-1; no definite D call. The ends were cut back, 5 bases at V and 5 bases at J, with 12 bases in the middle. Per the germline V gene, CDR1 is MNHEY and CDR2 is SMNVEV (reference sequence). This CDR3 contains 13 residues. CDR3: CASSTRPRTEAFF. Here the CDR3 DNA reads TGTGCCAGCAGTACGCGACCAAGGACTGAAGCTTTCTTT.